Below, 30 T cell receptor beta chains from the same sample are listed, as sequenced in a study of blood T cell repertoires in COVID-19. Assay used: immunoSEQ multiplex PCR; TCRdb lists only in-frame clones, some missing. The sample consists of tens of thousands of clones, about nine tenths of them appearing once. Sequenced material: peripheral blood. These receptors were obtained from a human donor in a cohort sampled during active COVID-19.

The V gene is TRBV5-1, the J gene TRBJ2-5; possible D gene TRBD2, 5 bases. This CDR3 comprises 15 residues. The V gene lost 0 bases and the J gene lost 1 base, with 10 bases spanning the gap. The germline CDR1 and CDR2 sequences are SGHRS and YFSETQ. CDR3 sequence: CASSLVWRAQETQYF. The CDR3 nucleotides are TGCGCCAGCAGCTTGGTGTGGCGGGCCCAAGAGACCCAGTACTTC.

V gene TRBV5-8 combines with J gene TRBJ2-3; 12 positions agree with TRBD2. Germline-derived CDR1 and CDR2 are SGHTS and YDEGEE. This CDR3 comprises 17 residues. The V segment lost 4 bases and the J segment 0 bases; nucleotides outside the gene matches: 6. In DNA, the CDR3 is TGTGCCAGCAGCCCGACTAGCGGGAGCTCTAGCACAGATACGCAGTATTTT. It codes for CASSPTSGSSSTDTQYF.

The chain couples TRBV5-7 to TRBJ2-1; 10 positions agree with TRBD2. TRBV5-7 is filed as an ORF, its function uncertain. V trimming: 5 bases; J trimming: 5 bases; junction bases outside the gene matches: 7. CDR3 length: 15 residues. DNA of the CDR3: TGTGCCAGCAGATCCGGACTAGCGGTTAACAATGAGCAGTTCTTC. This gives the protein CASRSGLAVNNEQFF.

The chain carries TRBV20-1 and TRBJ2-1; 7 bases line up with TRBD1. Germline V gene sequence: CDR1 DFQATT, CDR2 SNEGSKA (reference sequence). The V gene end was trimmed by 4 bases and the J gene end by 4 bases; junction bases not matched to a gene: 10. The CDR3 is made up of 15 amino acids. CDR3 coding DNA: TGCAGTGCTAATGACAGGGCGCGGTCATACAATGAGCAGTTCTTC. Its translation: CSANDRARSYNEQFF.

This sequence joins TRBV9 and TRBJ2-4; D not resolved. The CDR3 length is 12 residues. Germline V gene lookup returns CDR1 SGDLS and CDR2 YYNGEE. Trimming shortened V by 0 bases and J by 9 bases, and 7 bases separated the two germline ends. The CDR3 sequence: CASSVGESIQYF. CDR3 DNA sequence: TGTGCCAGCAGCGTAGGAGAAAGCATTCAGTACTTC. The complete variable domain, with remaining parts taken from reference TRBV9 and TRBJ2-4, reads DSGVTQTPKHLITATGQRVTLRCSPRSGDLSVYWYQQSLDQGLQFLIQYYNGEERAKGNILERFSAQQFPDLHSELNLSSLELGDSALYFCASSVGESIQYFGAGTRLSVL.

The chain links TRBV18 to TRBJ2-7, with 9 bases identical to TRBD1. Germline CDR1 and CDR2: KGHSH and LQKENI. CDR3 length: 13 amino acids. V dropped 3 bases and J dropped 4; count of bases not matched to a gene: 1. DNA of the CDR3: TGTGCCAGCTCACCGACAGGGGGGTACGAGCAGTACTTC. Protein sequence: CASSPTGGYEQYF.

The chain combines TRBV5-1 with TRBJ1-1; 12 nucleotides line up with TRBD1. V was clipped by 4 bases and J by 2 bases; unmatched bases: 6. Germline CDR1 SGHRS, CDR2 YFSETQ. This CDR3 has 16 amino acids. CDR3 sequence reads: CASSKGTGGLNTEAFF. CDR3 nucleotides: TGCGCCAGCAGCAAAGGGACAGGGGGCCTCAACACTGAAGCTTTCTTT.

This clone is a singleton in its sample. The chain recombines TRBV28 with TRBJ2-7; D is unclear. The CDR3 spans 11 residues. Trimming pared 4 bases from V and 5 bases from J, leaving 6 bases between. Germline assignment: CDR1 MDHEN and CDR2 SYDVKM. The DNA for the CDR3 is TGTGCCAGCAGTTCCAGCGACGAGCAGTACTTC. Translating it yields CASSSSDEQYF.

The CDR3 reads CASSPTGGQGVYEQYF. The CDR3 nucleotides read TGTGCCAGCTCACCCACGGGGGGACAGGGAGTCTACGAGCAGTACTTC. V is TRBV18 and J is TRBJ2-7, with 9 bases identical to TRBD1. Germline loops: CDR1 KGHSH, CDR2 LQKENI. Unmatched junction bases numbered 9, after V lost 3 bases and J lost 3 bases. This CDR3 is built from 16 residues.

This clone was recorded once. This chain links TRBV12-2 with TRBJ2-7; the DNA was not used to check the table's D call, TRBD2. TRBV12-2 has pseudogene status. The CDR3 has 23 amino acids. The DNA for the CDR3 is TGTGCAAGTCGCTTACCTCCCGGGGACAGGGGGACTAGCGGGAGGCCGAGCTCCTACGAGCAGTACTTC. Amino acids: CASRLPPGDRGTSGRPSSYEQYF.

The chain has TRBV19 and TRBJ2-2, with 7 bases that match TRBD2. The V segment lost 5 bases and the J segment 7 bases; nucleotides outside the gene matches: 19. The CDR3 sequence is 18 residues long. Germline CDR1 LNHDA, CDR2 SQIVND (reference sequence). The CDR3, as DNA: TGTGCCAGTAGTCTTAAAACCCTAGCGGAGCTGGATTACGGGGAGCTGTTTTTT. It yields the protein CASSLKTLAELDYGELFF.

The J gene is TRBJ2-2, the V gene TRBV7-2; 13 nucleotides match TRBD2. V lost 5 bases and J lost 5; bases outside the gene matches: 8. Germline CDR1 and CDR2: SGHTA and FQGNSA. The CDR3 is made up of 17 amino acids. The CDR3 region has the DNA TGTGCCAGCAGCGCCACTAGCGGGAGGGCCGGGACCGGGGAGCTGTTTTTT. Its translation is CASSATSGRAGTGELFF. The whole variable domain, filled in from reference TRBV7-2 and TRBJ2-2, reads GAGVSQSPSNKVTEKGKDVELRCDPISGHTALYWYRQSLGQGLEFLIYFQGNSAPDKSGLPSDRFSAERTGGSVSTLTIQRTQQEDSAVYLCASSATSGRAGTGELFFGEGSRLTVL.

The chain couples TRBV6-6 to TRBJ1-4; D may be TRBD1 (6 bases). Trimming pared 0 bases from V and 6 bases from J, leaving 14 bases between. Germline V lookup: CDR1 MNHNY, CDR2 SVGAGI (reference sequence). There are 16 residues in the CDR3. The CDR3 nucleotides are TGTGCCAGCAGTTACTCGATGGGGGCGGGGGATGAAAAACTGTTTTTT. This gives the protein CASSYSMGAGDEKLFF.

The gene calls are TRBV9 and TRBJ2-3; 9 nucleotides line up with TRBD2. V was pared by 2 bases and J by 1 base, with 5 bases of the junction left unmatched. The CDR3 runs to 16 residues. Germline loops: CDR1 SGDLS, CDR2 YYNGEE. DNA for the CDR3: TGTGCCAGCAGCGTTATAGCGGGAGCCGGCACAGATACGCAGTATTTT. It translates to CASSVIAGAGTDTQYF.

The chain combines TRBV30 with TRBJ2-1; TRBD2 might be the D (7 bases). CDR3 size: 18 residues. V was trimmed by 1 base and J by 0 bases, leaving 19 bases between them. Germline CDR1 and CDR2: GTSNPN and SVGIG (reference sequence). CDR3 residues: CAWSGPRGATSSYNEQFF. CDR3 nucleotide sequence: TGTGCCTGGAGTGGACCCCGGGGGGCTACTAGCTCCTACAATGAGCAGTTCTTC.

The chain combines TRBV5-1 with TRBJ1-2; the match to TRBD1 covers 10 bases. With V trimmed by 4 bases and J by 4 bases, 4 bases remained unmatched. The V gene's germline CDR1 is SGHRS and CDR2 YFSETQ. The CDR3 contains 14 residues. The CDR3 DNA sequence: TGCGCCAGCAGCCCGGGACAGGGGCCCTATGGCTACACCTTC. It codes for CASSPGQGPYGYTF.

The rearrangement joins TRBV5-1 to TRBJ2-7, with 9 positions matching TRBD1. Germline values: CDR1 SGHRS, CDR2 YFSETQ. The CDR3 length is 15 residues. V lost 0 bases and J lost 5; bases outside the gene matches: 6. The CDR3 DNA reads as TGCGCCAGCAGCTTGGCCGGGGGGACAGGGCACGAGCAGTACTTC. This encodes CASSLAGGTGHEQYF.

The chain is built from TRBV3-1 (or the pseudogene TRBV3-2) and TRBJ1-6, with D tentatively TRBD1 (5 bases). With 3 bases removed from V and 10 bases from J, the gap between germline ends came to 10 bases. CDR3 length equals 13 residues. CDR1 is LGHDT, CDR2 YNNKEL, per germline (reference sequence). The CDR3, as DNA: TGTGCCAGCAGCCACCAGGGCGGATCACCCCTCCACTTT. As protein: CASSHQGGSPLHF.

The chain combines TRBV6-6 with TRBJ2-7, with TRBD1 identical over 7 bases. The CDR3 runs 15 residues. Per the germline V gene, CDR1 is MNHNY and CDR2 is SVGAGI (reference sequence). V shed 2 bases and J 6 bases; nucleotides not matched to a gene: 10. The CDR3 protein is CASSYAGGRPGEQYF. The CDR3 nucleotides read TGTGCCAGCAGTTACGCAGGGGGAAGGCCCGGCGAGCAGTACTTC.

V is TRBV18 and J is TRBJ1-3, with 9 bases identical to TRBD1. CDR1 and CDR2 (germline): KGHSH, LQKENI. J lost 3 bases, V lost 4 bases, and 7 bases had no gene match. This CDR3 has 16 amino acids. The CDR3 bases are TGTGCCAGCTCACAATACAGGGGGCGCGATGGAAACACCATATATTTT. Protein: CASSQYRGRDGNTIYF.

CDR3 region: CASGLAGEAGELFF. The CDR3 bases are TGCGCCAGCGGACTAGCGGGAGAGGCCGGGGAGCTGTTTTTT. The genes are TRBV5-1 and TRBJ2-2; 13 bases are a match to TRBD2. After removal of 7 bases from V and 6 bases from J, the junction contained 3 bases not matched to a gene. This CDR3 has 14 residues. Germline lookup yields CDR1 SGHRS and CDR2 YFSETQ. Variable domain in full (rest from reference TRBV5-1 and TRBJ2-2): KAGVTQTPRYLIKTRGQQVTLSCSPISGHRSVSWYQQTPGQGLQFLFEYFSETQRNKGNFPGRFSGRQFSNSRSEMNVSTLELGDSALYLCASGLAGEAGELFFGEGSRLTVL.

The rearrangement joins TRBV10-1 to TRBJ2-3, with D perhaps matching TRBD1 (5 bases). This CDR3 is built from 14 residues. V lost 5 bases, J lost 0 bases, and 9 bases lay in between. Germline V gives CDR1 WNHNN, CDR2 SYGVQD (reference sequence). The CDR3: CASSSGYSTDTQYF. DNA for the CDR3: TGCGCCAGCAGTTCAGGGTATAGCACAGATACGCAGTATTTT.

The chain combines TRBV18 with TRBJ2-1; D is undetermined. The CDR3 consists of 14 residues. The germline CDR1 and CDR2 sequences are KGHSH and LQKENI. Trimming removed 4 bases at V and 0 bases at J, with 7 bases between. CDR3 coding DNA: TGTGCCAGCTCACGAGCGAGCTCCTACAATGAGCAGTTCTTC. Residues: CASSRASSYNEQFF. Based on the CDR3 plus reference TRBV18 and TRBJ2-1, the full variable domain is NAGVMQNPRHLVRRRGQEARLRCSPMKGHSHVYWYRQLPEEGLKFMVYLQKENIIDESGMPKERFSAEFPKEGPSILRIQQVVRGDSAAYFCASSRASSYNEQFFGPGTRLTVL.

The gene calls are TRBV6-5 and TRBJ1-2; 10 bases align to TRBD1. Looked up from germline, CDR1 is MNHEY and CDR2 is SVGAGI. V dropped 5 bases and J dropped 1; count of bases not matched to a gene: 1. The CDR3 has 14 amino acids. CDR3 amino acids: CASSRTGGNYGYTF. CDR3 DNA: TGTGCCAGCAGTAGGACAGGGGGTAACTATGGCTACACCTTC.

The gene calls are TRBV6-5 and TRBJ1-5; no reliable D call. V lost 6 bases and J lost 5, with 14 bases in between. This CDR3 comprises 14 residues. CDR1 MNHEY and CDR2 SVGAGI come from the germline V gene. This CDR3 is CASSPSTRHQPQHF. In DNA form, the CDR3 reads TGTGCCAGCAGCCCCTCTACTAGGCATCAGCCCCAGCATTTT.

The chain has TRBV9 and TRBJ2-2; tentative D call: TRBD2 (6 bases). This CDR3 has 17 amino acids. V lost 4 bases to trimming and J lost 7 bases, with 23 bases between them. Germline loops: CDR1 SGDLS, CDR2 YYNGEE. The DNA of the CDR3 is TGTGCCAGCAGCCCCCGCGGGGCCAAAGGACGGGGCGGGGAGCTGTTTTTT. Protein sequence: CASSPRGAKGRGGELFF.

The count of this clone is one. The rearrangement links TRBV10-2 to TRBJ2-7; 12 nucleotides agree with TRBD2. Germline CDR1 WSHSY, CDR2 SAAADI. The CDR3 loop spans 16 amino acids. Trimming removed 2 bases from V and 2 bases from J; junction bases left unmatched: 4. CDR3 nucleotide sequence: TGCGCCAGCAGTGAGGGCCTAGCGGGAGGGCCCTACGAGCAGTACTTC. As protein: CASSEGLAGGPYEQYF.

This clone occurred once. The CDR3 DNA reads TGTGCCAGCAGCCAAGAAGGCGCCAGGGGGGTTGAGCAGTTCTTC. It is translated as CASSQEGARGVEQFF. The chain is built from TRBV3-1 (or the pseudogene TRBV3-2) and TRBJ2-1; a weak D match, TRBD1 (7 bases). The CDR3 has 15 amino acids. V lost 0 bases and J lost 9, with 15 bases in between. Germline-derived CDR1 and CDR2 are LGHDT and YNNKEL (reference sequence).

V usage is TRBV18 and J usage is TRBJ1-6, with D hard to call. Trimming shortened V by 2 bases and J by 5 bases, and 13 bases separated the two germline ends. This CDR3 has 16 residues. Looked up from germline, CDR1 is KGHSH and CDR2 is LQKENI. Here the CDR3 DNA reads TGTGCCAGCTCACCAGTTCCGCTACGGGATAATTCACCCCTCCACTTT. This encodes CASSPVPLRDNSPLHF.

The CDR3 DNA reads TGTGCCAGCAGCCCGTCGACAGGGGGTGGACCCCTCCACTTT. Protein: CASSPSTGGGPLHF. J is TRBJ1-6 and V is TRBV3-1 (or the pseudogene TRBV3-2); 9 bases line up with TRBD1. The CDR3 has 14 residues. Germline CDR1 is LGHDT and CDR2 is YNNKEL (reference sequence). V lost 4 bases, J lost 12 bases, and 7 bases stayed unmatched.